Presented here are 22 T cell receptor beta chains from one specimen sequenced in a study of cytomegalovirus exposure and HLA in healthy donors. Primers for the PCR totalled 60 Vbeta and 13 Jbeta. Method: immunoSEQ multiplex PCR; TCRdb's copy keeps in-frame clones and lacks some. The sample holds tens of thousands of clones, approximately 74% seen once. The sequenced sample consisted of PBMCs. The receptors originated from a woman aged 45-60 years in good health and CMV-seropositive.

This clone was observed a handful of times. The chain recombines TRBV27 with TRBJ2-1; 8 nucleotides align to TRBD1. CDR3 length: 15 amino acids. In germline, CDR1 is MNHEY, CDR2 SMNVEV (reference sequence). The ends lost 2 bases at V and 6 bases at J; junction bases unmatched: 6. The CDR3 nucleotides are TGTGCCAGCAGTTTAATGACAGGGGCGGGCAATGAGCAGTTCTTC. Protein sequence: CASSLMTGAGNEQFF.

The V call is TRBV6-1, the J call TRBJ2-2, with 10 bases lining up with TRBD2. V shed 5 bases and J 7 bases; nucleotides not matched to a gene: 7. Germline V gene sequence: CDR1 MNHNS, CDR2 SASEGT. The CDR3 contains 15 residues. The CDR3 nucleotides are TGTGCCAGCAGTCATCTAGCGGGAGTGGGCGGGGAGCTGTTTTTT. Its protein product is CASSHLAGVGGELFF.

The chain uses TRBV30 and TRBJ2-1; TRBD2 matches 9 bases. After removal of 0 bases from V and 8 bases from J, the junction contained 8 bases not matched to a gene. CDR1 and CDR2 from the germline V gene are GTSNPN and SVGIG (reference sequence). The CDR3 has 15 amino acids. The DNA of the CDR3 is TGTGCCTGGAGTGTTACTAGCGGGTGGGGCGATGAGCAGTTCTTC. Its translation: CAWSVTSGWGDEQFF.

The V and J genes are TRBV30 and TRBJ2-7, with 7 bases matching TRBD2. This CDR3 has 12 amino acids. V lost 6 bases, J lost 5 bases, and 7 bases stayed unmatched. The germline V gene has CDR1 GTSNPN and CDR2 SVGIG (reference sequence). The CDR3 nucleotides are TGTGCCTGCACGGGGGGAGCCCACGAGCAGTACTTC. It specifies CACTGGAHEQYF. Variable domain in full (rest from reference TRBV30 and TRBJ2-7): SQTIHQWPATLVQPVGSPLSLECTVEGTSNPNLYWYRQAAGRGLQLLFYSVGIGQISSEVPQNLSASRPQDRQFILSSKKLLLSDSGFYLCACTGGAHEQYFGPGTRLTVT.

The V gene is TRBV29-1, the J gene TRBJ1-2, with D maybe TRBD1 (6 bases). Germline V CDR1 and CDR2: SQVTM, ANQGSEA. V lost 4 bases and J lost 4, with 16 bases in between. The CDR3 contains 14 residues. CDR3 bases: TGCAGCGTTGCCCTGGACAGATCCACCTATGGCTACACCTTC. This encodes CSVALDRSTYGYTF.

The chain joins TRBV6-5 to TRBJ2-1; a possible D gene is TRBD1 (6 bases). Trimming shortened V by 5 bases and J by 8 bases, and 19 bases separated the two germline ends. CDR1 is MNHEY, CDR2 SVGAGI, per germline. The CDR3 sequence is 15 residues long. The CDR3 bases are TGTGCCAGCAGTAAACAGGGATTAGCTCAGGATGAGCAGTTCTTC. This codes for CASSKQGLAQDEQFF.

J is TRBJ2-3 and V is TRBV5-4; 11 bases match TRBD2. The CDR3 spans 14 residues. The V gene end was trimmed by 4 bases and the J gene end by 4 bases; junction bases not matched to a gene: 2. The germline V gene has CDR1 SGHNT and CDR2 YYREEE (reference sequence). CDR3 coding DNA: TGTGCCAGCAGCACTAGCGGGAGCCCAGATACGCAGTATTTT. Its translation is CASSTSGSPDTQYF.

The genes are TRBV11-2 and TRBJ1-1; D is uncertain. CDR1 and CDR2 from the germline V gene are SGHAT and FQNNGV. V was shortened by 5 bases and J by 2 bases, with 15 bases between the two germline ends. The CDR3 is 15 amino acids. Here the CDR3 reads CASSPGGAGNTEAFF. The CDR3 coding sequence is TGTGCCAGCAGCCCCGGCGGAGCGGGAAACACTGAAGCTTTCTTT.

V is TRBV7-2 and J is TRBJ2-7; TRBD1 matches 9 bases. V lost 1 base and J lost 6; bases outside the gene matches: 13. This CDR3 contains 17 residues. The germline V gene has CDR1 SGHTA and CDR2 FQGNSA. As DNA, the CDR3 is TGTGCCAGCAGCTTAGAGTTCTCCGTCACAGGGGGCGCCGAGCAGTACTTC. As protein: CASSLEFSVTGGAEQYF. Full variable domain (outside the CDR3, taken from reference TRBV7-2 and TRBJ2-7): GAGVSQSPSNKVTEKGKDVELRCDPISGHTALYWYRQSLGQGLEFLIYFQGNSAPDKSGLPSDRFSAERTGGSVSTLTIQRTQQEDSAVYLCASSLEFSVTGGAEQYFGPGTRLTVT.

The CDR3 coding sequence is TGTGCCAGCAGCCATACTAGCGGGAAAACCTACGAGCAGTACTTC. Its translation: CASSHTSGKTYEQYF. The V and J genes are TRBV7-9 and TRBJ2-7, with TRBD2 matching over 10 bases. The CDR3 consists of 15 residues. Germline V gives CDR1 SEHNR, CDR2 FQNEAQ (reference sequence). V shed 5 bases and J 2 bases; nucleotides not matched to a gene: 6. Looking up the rest from reference TRBV7-9 and TRBJ2-7 gives the full variable domain: DTGVSQNPRHKITKRGQNVTFRCDPISEHNRLYWYRQTLGQGPEFLTYFQNEAQLEKSRLLSDRFSAERPKGSFSTLEIQRTEQGDSAMYLCASSHTSGKTYEQYFGPGTRLTVT.

The chain uses TRBV4-1 and TRBJ2-1; 10 nucleotides align to TRBD1. The CDR3 has 15 amino acids. Germline V gene lookup returns CDR1 MGHRA and CDR2 YSYEKL. The V gene end was trimmed by 3 bases and the J gene end by 7 bases; junction bases not matched to a gene: 6. The CDR3 bases are TGCGCCAGCAGCCAGCCGGGACAGGGGTCGAATGAGCAGTTCTTC. Its translation is CASSQPGQGSNEQFF.

As regards this clone: One junction end disagrees with the germline gene, perhaps due to a read error. The rearrangement joins TRBV7-7 to TRBJ2-1; TRBD2 aligns across 9 bases. Looked up from germline, CDR1 is SSHAT and CDR2 is FNYEAQ (reference sequence). The length of the CDR3 is 14 residues. This CDR3 reads CASSRLAGFNEQFF. In nucleotides, the CDR3 is TGTGCTAGCAGCCGCCTAGCGGGGTTCAATGAGCAGTTCTTC.

The table lists this clone with a few counts. V is TRBV29-1 and J is TRBJ2-7, with TRBD2 as a possible D gene (5 bases). The CDR3 runs 13 residues. Germline loops: CDR1 SQVTM, CDR2 ANQGSEA. V lost 4 bases and J lost 1, with 11 bases in between. Here the CDR3 reads CSVGGSTSYEQYF. The CDR3 nucleotides are TGCAGCGTTGGAGGGTCAACTTCCTACGAGCAGTACTTC.

Written as DNA, the CDR3 is TGTGCCAGCAGTTTTCCCAGGGGCTTCCAGCCCCAGCATTTT. Protein sequence: CASSFPRGFQPQHF. The chain uses TRBV28 and TRBJ1-5; perhaps TRBD1 as D (6 bases). The germline V gene has CDR1 MDHEN and CDR2 SYDVKM. V lost 3 bases, J lost 7 bases, and 13 bases lay in between. The CDR3 loop spans 14 amino acids.

This clone came up a few times. The chain employs TRBV4-2 and TRBJ1-2; D remains ambiguous. V gave up 0 bases and J gave up 5 bases, with 10 bases separating them. CDR1 LGHNA and CDR2 YNFKEQ come from the germline V gene. There are 14 residues in the CDR3. The CDR3 DNA follows: TGTGCCAGCAGCCAAGAGGAGAGGGAGTATGGCTACACCTTC. Translation: CASSQEEREYGYTF.

The chain combines TRBV7-8 with TRBJ1-4; a weak D match, TRBD1 (5 bases). The CDR3 totals 15 residues. Deletions cut 6 bases from V and 5 bases from J, with 16 bases between. Germline V CDR1 and CDR2: SGHVS, FQNEAQ. CDR3 nucleotide sequence: TGTGCCAGCAGTTGGGGCGTTGGGTTAAATGAAAAACTGTTTTTT. It codes for CASSWGVGLNEKLFF.

The rearrangement links TRBV7-6 to TRBJ2-2, with 8 positions matching TRBD2. The length of the CDR3 is 16 residues. Losses at the gene ends were 5 bases for V and 1 base for J; bases not matched to a gene: 6. Looked up from germline, CDR1 is SGHVS and CDR2 is FNYEAQ. CDR3 sequence (DNA): TGTGCCAGCAGCCTCAGCCGGGGGGGGAACACCGGGGAGCTGTTTTTT. It encodes CASSLSRGGNTGELFF.

The rearrangement links TRBV7-8 to TRBJ1-2; 7 positions agree with TRBD1. V shed 3 bases and J 0 bases; nucleotides not matched to a gene: 4. The germline gives CDR1 SGHVS, CDR2 FQNEAQ. CDR3 size: 15 residues. The chain's CDR3 is CASSLPGQPNYGYTF. CDR3 coding DNA: TGTGCCAGCAGCTTGCCGGGACAGCCTAACTATGGCTACACCTTC.

This chain links TRBV13 with TRBJ2-5, with D possibly matching TRBD1 (6 bases). V was clipped by 4 bases and J by 0 bases, with 21 bases between them. Germline CDR1 reads PRHDT; CDR2 reads FYEKMQ (reference sequence). The CDR3 runs to 18 residues. The CDR3 loop reads CASSSTLTGMRYQETQYF. The CDR3 DNA follows: TGTGCCAGCAGCTCAACCCTTACAGGGATGAGGTACCAAGAGACCCAGTACTTC. The entire variable domain, with the rest obtained from reference TRBV13 and TRBJ2-5, is as follows: AAGVIQSPRHLIKEKRETATLKCYPIPRHDTVYWYQQGPGQDPQFLISFYEKMQSDKGSIPDRFSAQQFSDYHSELNMSSLELGDSALYFCASSSTLTGMRYQETQYFGPGTRLLVL.

As for this clone: The same CDR3 is also encoded by other DNA sequences in this sample. The rearrangement joins TRBV7-9 to TRBJ2-7, with D tentatively TRBD1 (5 bases). This CDR3 spans 11 amino acids. Germline CDR1 SEHNR, CDR2 FQNEAQ (reference sequence). The V and J ends lost 5 bases and 4 bases respectively, with 6 bases between them. The CDR3 is CASSPGYEQYF. The CDR3 nucleotides are TGTGCCAGCAGCCCAGGGTACGAGCAGTACTTC.

The V and J genes are TRBV30 and TRBJ1-1; D unclear. The CDR3 consists of 12 residues. Trimming removed 1 base at V and 2 bases at J, with 5 bases between. Germline CDR1 reads GTSNPN; CDR2 reads SVGIG (reference sequence). In DNA, the CDR3 is TGTGCCTGGAGTGGTCTCAACACTGAAGCTTTCTTT. This encodes CAWSGLNTEAFF.

J is TRBJ1-2 and V is TRBV30; 7 bases are a match to TRBD1. Unmatched junction bases numbered 11, after V lost 4 bases and J lost 3 bases. The length of the CDR3 is 15 residues. The V gene's germline CDR1 is GTSNPN and CDR2 SVGIG (reference sequence). DNA of the CDR3: TGTGCCTGGACCTCGTGGAGGGGGCTAGACTATGGCTACACCTTC. It translates to CAWTSWRGLDYGYTF.